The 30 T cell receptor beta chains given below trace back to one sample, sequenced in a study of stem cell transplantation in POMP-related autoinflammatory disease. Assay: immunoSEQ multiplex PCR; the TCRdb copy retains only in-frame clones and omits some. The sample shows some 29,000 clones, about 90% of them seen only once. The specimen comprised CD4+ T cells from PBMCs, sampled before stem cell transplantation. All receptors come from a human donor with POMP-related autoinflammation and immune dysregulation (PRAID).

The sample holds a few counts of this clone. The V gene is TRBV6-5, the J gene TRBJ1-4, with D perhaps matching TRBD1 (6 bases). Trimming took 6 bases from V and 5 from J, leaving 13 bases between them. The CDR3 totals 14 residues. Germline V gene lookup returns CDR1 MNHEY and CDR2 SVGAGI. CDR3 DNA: TGTGCCAGCAGCATAACAGGGTACAATGAAAAACTGTTTTTT. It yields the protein CASSITGYNEKLFF.

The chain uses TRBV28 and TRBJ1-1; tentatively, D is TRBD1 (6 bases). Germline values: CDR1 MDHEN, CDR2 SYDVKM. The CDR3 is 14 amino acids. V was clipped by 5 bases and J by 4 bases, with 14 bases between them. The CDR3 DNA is TGTGCCAGCAGTACCAGGGCAGGGGTCACTGAAGCTTTCTTT. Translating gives CASSTRAGVTEAFF.

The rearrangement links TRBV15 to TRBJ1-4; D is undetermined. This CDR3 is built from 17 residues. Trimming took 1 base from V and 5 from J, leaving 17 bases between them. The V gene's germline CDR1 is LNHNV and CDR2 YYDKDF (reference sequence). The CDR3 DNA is TGTGCCACCAGCAGAGGCCCCCCCTGGCAATCAAATGAAAAACTGTTTTTT. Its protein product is CATSRGPPWQSNEKLFF.

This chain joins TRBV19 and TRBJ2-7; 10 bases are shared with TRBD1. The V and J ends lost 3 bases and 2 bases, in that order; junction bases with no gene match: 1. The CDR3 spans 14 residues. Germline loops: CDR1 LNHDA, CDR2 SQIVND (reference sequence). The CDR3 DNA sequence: TGTGCCAGTAGTATCGGGACAGGGGCCTACGAGCAGTACTTC. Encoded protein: CASSIGTGAYEQYF. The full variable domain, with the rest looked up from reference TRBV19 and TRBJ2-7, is DGGITQSPKYLFRKEGQNVTLSCEQNLNHDAMYWYRQDPGQGLRLIYYSQIVNDFQKGDIAEGYSVSREKKESFPLTVTSAQKNPTAFYLCASSIGTGAYEQYFGPGTRLTVT.

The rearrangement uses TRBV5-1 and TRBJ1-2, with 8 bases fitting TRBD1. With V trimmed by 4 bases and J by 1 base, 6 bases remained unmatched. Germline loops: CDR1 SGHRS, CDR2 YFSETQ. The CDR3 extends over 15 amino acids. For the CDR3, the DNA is TGCGCCAGCAGCCTAGGGACAGGTTATAACTATGGCTACACCTTC. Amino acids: CASSLGTGYNYGYTF.

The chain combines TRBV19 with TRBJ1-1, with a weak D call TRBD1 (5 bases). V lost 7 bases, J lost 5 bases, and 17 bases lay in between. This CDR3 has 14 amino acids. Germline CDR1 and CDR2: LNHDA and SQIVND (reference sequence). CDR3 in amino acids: CASTRPDSPTEAFF. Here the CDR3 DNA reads TGTGCCAGTACCCGACCTGACAGCCCAACTGAAGCTTTCTTT.

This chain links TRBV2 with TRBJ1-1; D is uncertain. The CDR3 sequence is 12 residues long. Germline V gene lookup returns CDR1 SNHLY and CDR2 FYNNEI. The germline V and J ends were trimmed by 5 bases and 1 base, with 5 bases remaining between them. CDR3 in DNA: TGTGCCAGCAGTCCGGGGAACACTGAAGCTTTCTTT. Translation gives CASSPGNTEAFF.

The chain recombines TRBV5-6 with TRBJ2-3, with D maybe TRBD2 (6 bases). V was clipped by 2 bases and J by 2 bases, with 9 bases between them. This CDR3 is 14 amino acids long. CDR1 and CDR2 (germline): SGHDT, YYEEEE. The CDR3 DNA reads TGTGCCAGCAGCTTCGGACTAACCACAGATACGCAGTATTTT. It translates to CASSFGLTTDTQYF.

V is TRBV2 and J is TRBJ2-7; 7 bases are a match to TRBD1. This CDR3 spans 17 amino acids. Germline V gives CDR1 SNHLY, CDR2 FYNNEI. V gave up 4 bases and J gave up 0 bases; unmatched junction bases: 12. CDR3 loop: CASSGALGQLHSYEQYF. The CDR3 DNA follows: TGTGCCAGCAGTGGGGCTCTGGGACAGCTTCACTCCTACGAGCAGTACTTC.

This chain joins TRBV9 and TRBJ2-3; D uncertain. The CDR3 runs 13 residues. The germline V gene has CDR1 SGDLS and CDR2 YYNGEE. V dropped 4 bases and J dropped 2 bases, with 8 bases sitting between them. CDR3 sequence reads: CASSPQVTDTQYF. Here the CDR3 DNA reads TGTGCCAGCAGCCCCCAGGTCACAGATACGCAGTATTTT.

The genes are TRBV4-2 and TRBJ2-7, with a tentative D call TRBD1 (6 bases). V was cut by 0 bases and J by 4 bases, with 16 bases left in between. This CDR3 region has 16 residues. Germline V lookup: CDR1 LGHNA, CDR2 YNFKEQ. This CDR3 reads CASSQEGGDRRYEQYF. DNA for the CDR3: TGTGCCAGCAGCCAAGAAGGGGGAGACAGGAGATACGAGCAGTACTTC.

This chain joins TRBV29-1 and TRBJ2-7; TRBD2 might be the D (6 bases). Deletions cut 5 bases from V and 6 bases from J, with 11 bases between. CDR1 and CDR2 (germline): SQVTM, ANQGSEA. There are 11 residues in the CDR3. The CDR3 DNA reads TGCAGCGTTTCGGAGGGAGGCGAGCAGTACTTC. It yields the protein CSVSEGGEQYF.

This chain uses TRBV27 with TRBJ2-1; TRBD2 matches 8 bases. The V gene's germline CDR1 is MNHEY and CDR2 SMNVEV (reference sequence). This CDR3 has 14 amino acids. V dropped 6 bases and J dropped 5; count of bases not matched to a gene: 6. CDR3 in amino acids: CASRGTSGNNEQFF. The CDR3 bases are TGTGCCAGCAGGGGAACTAGCGGCAACAATGAGCAGTTCTTC.

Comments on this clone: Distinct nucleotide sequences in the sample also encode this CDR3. The CDR3 protein is CASRPGLKYTYEQYF. The CDR3 DNA follows: TGTGCCAGCCGACCGGGGCTAAAGTACACCTACGAGCAGTACTTC. V gene TRBV28 combines with J gene TRBJ2-7; D is tentatively TRBD1 or TRBD2 (5 bases each). The CDR3 has 15 amino acids. CDR1 MDHEN and CDR2 SYDVKM come from the germline V gene. Trimming took off 8 bases at V and 2 bases at J, with 19 bases between the two ends.

CDR3 residues: CASSLAAGKAGELFF. The CDR3 nucleotides read TGTGCCAGCAGCTTAGCGGCAGGGAAGGCCGGGGAGCTGTTTTTT. The chain carries TRBV7-9 and TRBJ2-2; tentatively, D is TRBD1 (5 bases). CDR1 is SEHNR and CDR2 is FQNEAQ in the germline V gene (reference sequence). This CDR3 has 15 residues. The germline V and J ends were trimmed by 0 bases and 6 bases, with 11 bases remaining between them.

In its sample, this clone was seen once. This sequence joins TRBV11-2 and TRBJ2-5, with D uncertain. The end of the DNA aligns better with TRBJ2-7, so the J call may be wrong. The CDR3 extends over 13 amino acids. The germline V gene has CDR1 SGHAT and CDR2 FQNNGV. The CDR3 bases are TGTGCCAGCAGCTTCTATCGCGTTTACGAGCAGTACTTC. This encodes CASSFYRVYEQYF.

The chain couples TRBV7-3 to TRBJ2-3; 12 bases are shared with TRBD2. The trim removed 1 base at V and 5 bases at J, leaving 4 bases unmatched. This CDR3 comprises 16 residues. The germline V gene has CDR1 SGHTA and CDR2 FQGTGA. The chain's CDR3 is CASSLSLAGGIDTQYF. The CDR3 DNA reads TGTGCCAGCAGCTTAAGCCTAGCGGGAGGGATAGATACGCAGTATTTT.

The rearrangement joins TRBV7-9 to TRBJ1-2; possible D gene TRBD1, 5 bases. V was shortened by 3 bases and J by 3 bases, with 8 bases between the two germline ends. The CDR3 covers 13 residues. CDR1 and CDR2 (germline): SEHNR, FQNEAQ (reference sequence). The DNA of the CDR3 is TGTGCCAGCAGCTTGGGGACGGACTATGGCTACACCTTC. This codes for CASSLGTDYGYTF. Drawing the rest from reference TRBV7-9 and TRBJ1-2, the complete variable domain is DTGVSQNPRHKITKRGQNVTFRCDPISEHNRLYWYRQTLGQGPEFLTYFQNEAQLEKSRLLSDRFSAERPKGSFSTLEIQRTEQGDSAMYLCASSLGTDYGYTFGSGTRLTVV.

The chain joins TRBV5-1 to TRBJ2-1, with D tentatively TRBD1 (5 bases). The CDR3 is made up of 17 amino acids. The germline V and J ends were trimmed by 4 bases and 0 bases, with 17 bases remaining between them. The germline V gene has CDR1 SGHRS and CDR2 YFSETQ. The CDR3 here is CASSPGSRQSSYNEQFF. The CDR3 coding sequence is TGCGCCAGCAGCCCCGGTTCCCGACAGAGCTCCTACAATGAGCAGTTCTTC.

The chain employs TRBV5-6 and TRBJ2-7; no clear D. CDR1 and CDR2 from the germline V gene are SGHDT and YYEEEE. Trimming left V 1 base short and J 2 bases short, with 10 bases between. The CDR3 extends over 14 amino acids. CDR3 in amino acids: CASSLRLSTYEQYF. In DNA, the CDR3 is TGTGCCAGCAGCTTGAGATTAAGTACCTACGAGCAGTACTTC.

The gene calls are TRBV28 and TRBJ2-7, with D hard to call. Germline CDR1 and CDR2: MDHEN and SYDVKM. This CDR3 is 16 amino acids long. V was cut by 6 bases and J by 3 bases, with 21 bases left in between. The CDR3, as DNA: TGTGCCAGCAGCCCAAGTGGCGCAGAGAGTTACTACGAGCAGTACTTC. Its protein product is CASSPSGAESYYEQYF.

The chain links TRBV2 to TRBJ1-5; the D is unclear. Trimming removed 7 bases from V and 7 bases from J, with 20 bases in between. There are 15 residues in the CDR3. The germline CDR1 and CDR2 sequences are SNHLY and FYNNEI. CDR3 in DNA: TGTGCCAGCAACCCTCGACCGGGTAGTGAACAGCCCCAGCATTTT. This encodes CASNPRPGSEQPQHF.

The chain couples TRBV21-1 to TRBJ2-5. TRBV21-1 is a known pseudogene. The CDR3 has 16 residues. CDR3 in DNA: TGTGCCAGCAGCAAAACCGCCTGGCAGATGAGAGAGACCCAGTACTTC. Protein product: CASSKTAWQMRETQYF.

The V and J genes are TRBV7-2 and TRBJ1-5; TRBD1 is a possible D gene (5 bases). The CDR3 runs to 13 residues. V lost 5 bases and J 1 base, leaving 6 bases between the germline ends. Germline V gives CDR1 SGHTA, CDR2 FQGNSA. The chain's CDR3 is CASSRGSNQPQHF. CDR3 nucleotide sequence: TGTGCCAGCAGCCGGGGGAGCAATCAGCCCCAGCATTTT.

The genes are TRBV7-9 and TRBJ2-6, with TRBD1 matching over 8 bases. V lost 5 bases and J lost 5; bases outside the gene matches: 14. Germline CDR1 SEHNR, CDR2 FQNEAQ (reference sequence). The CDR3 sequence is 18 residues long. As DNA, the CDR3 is TGTGCCAGCAGCCCTGGGACAGGTTTTATCAGGTGGGCCAACGTCCTGACTTTC. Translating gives CASSPGTGFIRWANVLTF.

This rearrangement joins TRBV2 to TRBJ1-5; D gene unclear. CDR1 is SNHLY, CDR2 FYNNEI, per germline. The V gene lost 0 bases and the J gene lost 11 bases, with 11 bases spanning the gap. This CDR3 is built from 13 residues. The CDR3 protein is CASSEAGGLAQHF. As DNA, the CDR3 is TGTGCCAGCAGTGAAGCGGGCGGTTTGGCCCAGCATTTT.

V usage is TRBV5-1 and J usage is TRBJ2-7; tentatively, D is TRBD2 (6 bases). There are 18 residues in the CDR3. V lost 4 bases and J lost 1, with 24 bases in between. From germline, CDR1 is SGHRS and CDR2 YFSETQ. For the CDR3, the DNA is TGCGCCAGCAGCCAACAAATAGAGACTGGGAGCGGGTCCTACGAGCAGTACTTC. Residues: CASSQQIETGSGSYEQYF.

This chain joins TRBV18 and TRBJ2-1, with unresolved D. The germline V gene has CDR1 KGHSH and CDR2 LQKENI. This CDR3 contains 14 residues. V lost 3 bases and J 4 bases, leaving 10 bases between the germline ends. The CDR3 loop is CASSPDGLYNEQFF. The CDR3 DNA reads TGTGCCAGCTCACCCGACGGATTATACAATGAGCAGTTCTTC.

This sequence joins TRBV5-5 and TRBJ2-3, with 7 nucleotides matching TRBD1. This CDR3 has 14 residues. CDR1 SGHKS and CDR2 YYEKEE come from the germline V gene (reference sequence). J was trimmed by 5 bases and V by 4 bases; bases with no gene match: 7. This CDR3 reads CASSRGQRIDTQYF. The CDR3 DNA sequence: TGTGCCAGCAGCCGGGGACAGAGAATAGATACGCAGTATTTT.

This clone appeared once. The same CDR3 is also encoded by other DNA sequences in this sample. CDR3 DNA sequence: TGCGCCAGCAGCTTGGAAGAGACCCAGTACTTC. This translates into CASSLEETQYF. J is TRBJ2-5 and V is TRBV5-1; D is ambiguous. V gave up 0 bases and J gave up 3 bases, with 0 bases separating them. This CDR3 contains 11 residues. Germline lookup yields CDR1 SGHRS and CDR2 YFSETQ.